Listed below are T cell receptor beta chains from one sample, sequenced in a study of radiation and T cells in renal cell carcinoma. Sequencing used immunoSEQ multiplex PCR; TCRdb keeps in-frame clones, though not all of them. The sample has approximately 85,000 clones, roughly nine tenths seen once; the top ten hold about 6%. The sample here was blood, taken from a patient whose treatment included radiotherapy and nephrectomy. These receptors originate from a woman aged 70-85 years with renal cell carcinoma. Both conserved end residues are part of each CDR3. Fields, in order: CDR3 protein, CDR3 DNA, J gene, V gene, D gene, clone size. A D gene is named only where the DNA matches it firmly. The size field is filled for only some rows; it gives once, few, many or a size class.

CASSLGGHTFNQPQHF	TGTGCCAGCAGCTTAGGGGGACACACTTTCAATCAGCCCCAGCATTTT	TRBJ1-5	TRBV7-2	.	.
CATSRVDEQFF	TGTGCCACTAGCAGGGTCGATGAGCAGTTCTTC	TRBJ2-1	TRBV15	.	.
CASSEDMQETQYF	TGTGCCAGCAGCGAGGACATGCAAGAGACCCAGTACTTC	TRBJ2-5	TRBV5-8	.	.
CASSITQRSSYEQYF	TGTGCCAGTAGTATTACCCAGAGGAGCTCCTACGAGCAGTACTTC	TRBJ2-7	TRBV19	.	.
CAWSLYPTSGDYNEQFF	TGTGCCTGGAGTCTATACCCTACTAGCGGGGATTACAATGAGCAGTTCTTC	TRBJ2-1	TRBV30	TRBD2	.
CASSIRLAGGVNEQFF	TGTGCCAGTAGTATAAGACTAGCGGGGGGCGTGAATGAGCAGTTCTTC	TRBJ2-1	TRBV19	TRBD2	.
CASSRGTATNEKLFF	TGTGCCAGCAGCAGGGGGACTGCAACTAATGAAAAACTGTTTTTT	TRBJ1-4	TRBV2	TRBD1	.
CASSLSDSNYGYTF	TGTGCCAGCAGCTTATCAGACAGCAACTATGGCTACACCTTC	TRBJ1-2	TRBV11-2	.	.
CASSPPTQTKLFF	TGTGCCAGCTCACCACCTACACAGACAAAACTGTTTTTT	TRBJ1-4	TRBV18	.	.
CASSLVLQRGGADTQYF	TGCGCCAGCAGCTTGGTACTCCAGCGGGGGGGTGCAGATACGCAGTATTTT	TRBJ2-3	TRBV5-1	TRBD2	.
CASSATDANYGYTF	TGTGCCAGCAGTGCGACAGACGCTAACTATGGCTACACCTTC	TRBJ1-2	TRBV28	.	.
CAWRGSQETQYF	TGTGCCTGGAGGGGGTCCCAAGAGACCCAGTACTTC	TRBJ2-5	TRBV30	.	.
CASSSPAGELFF	TGTGCCAGCAGTTCCCCGGCCGGGGAGCTGTTTTTT	TRBJ2-2	TRBV6-6	.	.
CASSSLGTLSIQYF	TGTGCCAGTAGTAGCCTCGGGACGTTGAGCATTCAGTACTTC	TRBJ2-4	TRBV19	.	once
CAISPLASSYEQYF	TGTGCCATCTCCCCACTGGCCAGCTCCTACGAGCAGTACTTC	TRBJ2-7	TRBV7-2	.	.
CASSFTGGNSPLHF	TGTGCCAGCAGCTTCACAGGGGGTAATTCACCCCTCCACTTT	TRBJ1-6	TRBV9	TRBD1	once
CASTLGGDRRNTIYF	TGTGCCAGCACCCTTGGGGGGGACAGGAGAAACACCATATATTTT	TRBJ1-3	TRBV28	TRBD1	.
CASSLAGELFF	TGTGCCAGCAGCTTAGCGGGGGAGCTGTTTTTT	TRBJ2-2	TRBV13	.	.
CASSIVAGHGYTF	TGTGCCAGTAGTATAGTAGCAGGCCATGGCTACACCTTC	TRBJ1-2	TRBV19	.	.
CASSLTGAYGYTF	TGTGCCAGCAGCTTGACAGGGGCCTATGGCTACACCTTC	TRBJ1-2	TRBV5-4	TRBD1	.
CATSRDAFGGRGTDYTF	TGTGCCACCAGCAGAGATGCGTTCGGGGGAAGGGGAACGGACTACACCTTC	TRBJ1-2	TRBV15	.	.
CASSPGPSDAEAFF	TGTGCCAGCAGCCCAGGTCCCTCGGACGCTGAAGCTTTCTTT	TRBJ1-1	TRBV7-6	.	.
CASSSGTGGYGYTF	TGCGCCAGCAGCTCCGGGACAGGGGGCTATGGCTACACCTTC	TRBJ1-2	TRBV5-1	TRBD1	.
CASTLDRGNTIYF	TGTGCCAGCACCCTGGACCGTGGAAACACCATATATTTT	TRBJ1-3	TRBV5-6	.	.
CASSPRDRGGGYTF	TGTGCCAGCAGCCCCCGGGACAGGGGAGGTGGCTACACCTTC	TRBJ1-2	TRBV9	TRBD1	.
CASSLNRGSEQFF	TGTGCCAGCAGCTTAAACAGGGGGAGTGAGCAGTTCTTC	TRBJ2-1	TRBV13	TRBD1	few
CASSHSGQGKYNEQFF	TGTGCCAGCAGCCACTCGGGACAGGGAAAGTACAATGAGCAGTTCTTC	TRBJ2-1	TRBV4-2	TRBD1	.
CASSPGLAGHNEQFF	TGCGCCAGCAGCCCGGGACTAGCGGGGCACAATGAGCAGTTCTTC	TRBJ2-1	TRBV5-1	TRBD2	.
CASSSGQGTYNEQFF	TGTGCCAGCAGCTCTGGACAGGGGACCTACAATGAGCAGTTCTTC	TRBJ2-1	TRBV7-3	TRBD1	once
CASSLRGSSYNEQFF	TGTGCCAGCAGCTTAAGGGGGAGCTCCTACAATGAGCAGTTCTTC	TRBJ2-1	TRBV11-3	.	.
CASSRDRGNQPQHF	TGTGCCAGCAGCCGGGACAGGGGCAATCAGCCCCAGCATTTT	TRBJ1-5	TRBV6-1	TRBD1	.
CASSLPPGGGDTQYF	TGTGCCAGCAGCTTACCCCCAGGAGGTGGGGATACGCAGTATTTT	TRBJ2-3	TRBV11-1	.	.
CASSSPGYGYTF	TGCGCCAGCTCCTCCCCCGGCTATGGCTACACCTTC	TRBJ1-2	TRBV5-1	.	.
CSVGVQGGIYEQYF	TGCAGCGTTGGGGTACAGGGAGGGATCTACGAGCAGTACTTC	TRBJ2-7	TRBV29-1	.	.
CASSSAGDTGNTIYF	TGTGCCAGCAGCTCCGCAGGGGATACTGGAAACACCATATATTTT	TRBJ1-3	TRBV7-9	.	.
CAISPGEWNSPLHF	TGTGCCATCAGCCCAGGGGAGTGGAATTCACCCCTCCACTTT	TRBJ1-6	TRBV10-3	.	.
CASSIVPGNTEAFF	TGTGCCAGTAGTATAGTCCCGGGGAACACTGAAGCTTTCTTT	TRBJ1-1	TRBV19	.	.
CASSGLASSYNEQFF	TGTGCCAGCAGCGGACTAGCCTCGAGTTACAATGAGCAGTTCTTC	TRBJ2-1	TRBV11-2	TRBD2	.